These T cell receptor beta chains were read from a single sample in a study of T cell changes during pregnancy in multiple sclerosis. Generated by immunoSEQ multiplex PCR, the TCRdb table keeps only in-frame clones and is missing some. The sample carries 20,000 to 25,000 clones, 90% to 95% recorded once. Specimen: CD8+ T cells from peripheral blood mononuclear cells, collected in the third trimester of pregnancy. Every receptor here comes from a female donor with multiple sclerosis, enrolled in a pregnancy study. The CDR3 runs from the conserved cysteine through the conserved F or W. Each record gives: V gene, clone size, D gene, J gene, CDR3 protein, CDR3 DNA. D genes are given only for firm matches. Clone size is not always given. Where it is, it says once, few, many or a class for expanded clones.

v_gene: TRBV11-3
abundance: NA
d_gene: TRBD2
j_gene: TRBJ2-1
CDR3aa: CASSSQRGSLYNEQFF
CDR3nt: TGTGCCAGCAGCTCCCAGCGGGGGTCCCTCTACAATGAGCAGTTCTTC

v_gene: TRBV23-1
abundance: NA
d_gene: TRBD1
j_gene: TRBJ2-6
CDR3aa: CASSQGDRVVVRAGANVLTF
CDR3nt: TGCGCCAGCAGTCAAGGGGACAGGGTAGTGGTTCGGGCCGGGGCCAACGTCCTGACTTTC

v_gene: TRBV28
abundance: once
d_gene: NA
j_gene: TRBJ2-3
CDR3aa: CASSFLEAVTDTQYF
CDR3nt: TGTGCCAGCAGTTTTCTAGAGGCCGTGACAGATACGCAGTATTTT

v_gene: TRBV13
abundance: NA
d_gene: NA
j_gene: TRBJ2-5
CDR3aa: CASSLLGTLEETQYF
CDR3nt: TGTGCCAGCAGCCTTCTCGGGACTTTAGAAGAGACCCAGTACTTC

v_gene: TRBV5-1
abundance: NA
d_gene: NA
j_gene: TRBJ2-7
CDR3aa: CASSWTPVKDEQYF
CDR3nt: TGCGCCAGCAGCTGGACACCGGTTAAGGACGAGCAGTACTTC

v_gene: TRBV7-8
abundance: NA
d_gene: TRBD2
j_gene: TRBJ2-7
CDR3aa: CASSPLGLAGTYEQYF
CDR3nt: TGTGCCAGCAGCCCGCTGGGACTAGCGGGAACCTACGAGCAGTACTTC

v_gene: TRBV29-1
abundance: NA
d_gene: NA
j_gene: TRBJ2-3
CDR3aa: CSVGGRGTDTQYF
CDR3nt: TGCAGCGTTGGGGGCAGGGGTACAGATACGCAGTATTTT

v_gene: TRBV5-5
abundance: NA
d_gene: TRBD2
j_gene: TRBJ2-7
CDR3aa: CASSLVTSGSDEQYF
CDR3nt: TGTGCCAGCAGCTTGGTTACTAGCGGGAGCGACGAGCAGTACTTC

v_gene: TRBV19
abundance: NA
d_gene: NA
j_gene: TRBJ2-5
CDR3aa: CASNSGMQETQYF
CDR3nt: TGTGCCAGTAATAGCGGTATGCAAGAGACCCAGTACTTC

v_gene: TRBV7-3
abundance: once
d_gene: NA
j_gene: TRBJ2-3
CDR3aa: CASSLTGGDTQYF
CDR3nt: TGTGCCAGCAGCTTAACGGGGGGTGATACGCAGTATTTT

v_gene: TRBV9
abundance: NA
d_gene: TRBD2
j_gene: TRBJ2-2
CDR3aa: CASERDGTGELFF
CDR3nt: TGTGCCAGCGAGCGGGACGGCACCGGGGAGCTGTTTTTT

v_gene: TRBV7-9
abundance: NA
d_gene: NA
j_gene: TRBJ2-7
CDR3aa: CASSLQGRSSYEQYF
CDR3nt: TGTGCCAGCAGCCTACAGGGCCGGAGCTCCTACGAGCAGTACTTC

v_gene: TRBV28
abundance: NA
d_gene: TRBD2
j_gene: TRBJ2-7
CDR3aa: CASSSRLAGGLYEQYF
CDR3nt: TGTGCCAGCAGTTCCCGACTAGCGGGAGGGCTCTACGAGCAGTACTTC

v_gene: TRBV4-3
abundance: NA
d_gene: NA
j_gene: TRBJ1-6
CDR3aa: CASSQGSSYNSPLHF
CDR3nt: TGCGCCAGCAGCCAAGGTAGCTCCTATAATTCACCCCTCCACTTT

v_gene: TRBV4-3
abundance: NA
d_gene: TRBD2
j_gene: TRBJ2-2
CDR3aa: CASGTSGGVHTGELFF
CDR3nt: TGCGCCAGTGGGACTAGCGGGGGGGTGCACACCGGGGAGCTGTTTTTT

v_gene: TRBV28
abundance: NA
d_gene: TRBD1
j_gene: TRBJ2-7
CDR3aa: CASSTETGGYEQYF
CDR3nt: TGTGCCAGCAGTACCGAGACAGGGGGCTACGAGCAGTACTTC

v_gene: TRBV28
abundance: NA
d_gene: NA
j_gene: TRBJ2-7
CDR3aa: CASSLGQSYEQYF
CDR3nt: TGTGCCAGCAGTTTGGGGCAATCCTACGAGCAGTACTTC

v_gene: TRBV11-2
abundance: NA
d_gene: TRBD1
j_gene: TRBJ2-2
CDR3aa: CASRPLPGQGGTGELFF
CDR3nt: TGTGCCAGCAGGCCGCTTCCGGGACAGGGGGGCACCGGGGAGCTGTTTTTT

v_gene: TRBV9
abundance: NA
d_gene: NA
j_gene: TRBJ1-3
CDR3aa: CASSREVDSGNTIYF
CDR3nt: TGTGCCAGCAGCCGGGAGGTTGACTCTGGAAACACCATATATTTT

v_gene: TRBV9
abundance: NA
d_gene: NA
j_gene: TRBJ2-1
CDR3aa: CASSVGPPGDNEQFF
CDR3nt: TGTGCCAGCAGCGTCGGCCCTCCCGGGGACAATGAGCAGTTCTTC

v_gene: TRBV2
abundance: NA
d_gene: NA
j_gene: TRBJ2-2
CDR3aa: CASSVGRAAGELFF
CDR3nt: TGTGCCAGCAGTGTCGGCAGGGCGGCCGGGGAGCTGTTTTTT

v_gene: TRBV2
abundance: NA
d_gene: TRBD1
j_gene: TRBJ2-7
CDR3aa: CASSRDRDRFYEQYF
CDR3nt: TGTGCCAGCAGTCGCGACAGGGATAGGTTCTACGAGCAGTACTTC

v_gene: TRBV30
abundance: NA
d_gene: TRBD2
j_gene: TRBJ2-7
CDR3aa: CAWSVGAGDYEQYF
CDR3nt: TGTGCCTGGAGTGTAGGAGCGGGAGACTACGAGCAGTACTTC

v_gene: TRBV7-9
abundance: once
d_gene: NA
j_gene: TRBJ1-1
CDR3aa: CASSLGQGHTEAFF
CDR3nt: TGTGCCAGCAGCTTAGGCCAGGGGCACACTGAAGCTTTCTTT

v_gene: TRBV27
abundance: NA
d_gene: NA
j_gene: TRBJ2-1
CDR3aa: CASSRGSSYNEQFF
CDR3nt: TGTGCCAGCAGTCGGGGGAGCTCCTACAATGAGCAGTTCTTC

v_gene: TRBV27
abundance: NA
d_gene: NA
j_gene: TRBJ1-5
CDR3aa: CASRPLAGGNQPQHF
CDR3nt: TGTGCCAGCAGACCCCTCGCAGGGGGCAATCAGCCCCAGCATTTT

v_gene: TRBV27
abundance: NA
d_gene: NA
j_gene: TRBJ2-1
CDR3aa: CASKREGENEQFF
CDR3nt: TGTGCCAGCAAGAGGGAAGGAGAAAATGAGCAGTTCTTC

v_gene: TRBV9
abundance: NA
d_gene: NA
j_gene: TRBJ2-1
CDR3aa: CASSVDSSSYNEQFF
CDR3nt: TGTGCCAGCAGCGTAGACAGTAGCTCCTACAATGAGCAGTTCTTC

v_gene: TRBV5-1
abundance: NA
d_gene: TRBD2
j_gene: TRBJ2-1
CDR3aa: CASSLAGGNNEQFF
CDR3nt: TGCGCCAGCAGCTTAGCGGGAGGCAACAATGAGCAGTTCTTC

v_gene: TRBV15
abundance: NA
d_gene: NA
j_gene: TRBJ2-3
CDR3aa: CATSWRGGEDGTDTQYF
CDR3nt: TGTGCCACCAGCTGGAGAGGGGGGGAAGACGGCACAGATACGCAGTATTTT

v_gene: TRBV28
abundance: NA
d_gene: TRBD2
j_gene: TRBJ2-1
CDR3aa: CASRRGGLAGGPNEQFF
CDR3nt: TGTGCCAGCAGACGAGGAGGACTAGCGGGAGGGCCGAATGAGCAGTTCTTC

v_gene: TRBV2
abundance: NA
d_gene: NA
j_gene: TRBJ2-7
CDR3aa: CASSEVGSPLTQYF
CDR3nt: TGTGCCAGCAGTGAAGTAGGGAGCCCCCTCACGCAGTACTTC